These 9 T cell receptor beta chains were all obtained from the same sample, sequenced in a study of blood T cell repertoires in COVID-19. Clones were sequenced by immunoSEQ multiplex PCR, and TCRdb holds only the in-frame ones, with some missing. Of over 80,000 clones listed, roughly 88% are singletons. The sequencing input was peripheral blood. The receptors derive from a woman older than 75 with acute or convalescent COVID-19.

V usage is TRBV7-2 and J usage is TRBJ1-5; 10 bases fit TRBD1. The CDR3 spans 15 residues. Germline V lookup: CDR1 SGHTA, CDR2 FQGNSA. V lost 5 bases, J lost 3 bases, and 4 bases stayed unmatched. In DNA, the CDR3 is TGTGCCAGCAGCGGACAGGGGGGATTCAATCAGCCCCAGCATTTT. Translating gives CASSGQGGFNQPQHF. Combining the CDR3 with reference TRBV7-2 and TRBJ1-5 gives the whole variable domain GAGVSQSPSNKVTEKGKDVELRCDPISGHTALYWYRQSLGQGLEFLIYFQGNSAPDKSGLPSDRFSAERTGGSVSTLTIQRTQQEDSAVYLCASSGQGGFNQPQHFGDGTRLSIL.

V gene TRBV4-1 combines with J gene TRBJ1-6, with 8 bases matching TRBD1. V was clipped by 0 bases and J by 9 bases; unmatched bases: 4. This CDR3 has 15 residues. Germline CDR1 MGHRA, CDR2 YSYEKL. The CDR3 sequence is CASSQDGQGFSPLHF. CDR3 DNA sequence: TGCGCCAGCAGCCAAGACGGACAGGGATTTTCACCCCTCCACTTT.

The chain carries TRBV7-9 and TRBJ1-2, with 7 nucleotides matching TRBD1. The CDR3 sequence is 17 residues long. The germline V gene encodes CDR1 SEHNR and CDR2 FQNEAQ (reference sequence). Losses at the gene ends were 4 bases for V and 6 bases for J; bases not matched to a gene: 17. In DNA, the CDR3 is TGTGCCAGCAGCTCTACAGGGGCGGCCCAGGAAGGTGATGGCTACACCTTC. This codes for CASSSTGAAQEGDGYTF.

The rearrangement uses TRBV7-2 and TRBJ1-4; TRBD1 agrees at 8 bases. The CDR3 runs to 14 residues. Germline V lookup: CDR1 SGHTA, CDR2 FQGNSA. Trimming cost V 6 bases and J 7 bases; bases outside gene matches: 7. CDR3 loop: CASSPGGAGEKLFF. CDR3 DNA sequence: TGTGCCAGCAGTCCAGGGGGCGCGGGTGAAAAACTGTTTTTT.

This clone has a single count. The CDR3 bases are TGTGCCAGCAGCCTCTCCGGGGCCAACGTCCTGACTTTC. Encoded protein: CASSLSGANVLTF. This chain uses TRBV3-1 (or the pseudogene TRBV3-2) with TRBJ2-6; D not resolved. The germline gives CDR1 LGHDT, CDR2 YNNKEL (reference sequence). V gave up 4 bases and J gave up 4 bases, with 5 bases separating them. CDR3 length: 13 residues.

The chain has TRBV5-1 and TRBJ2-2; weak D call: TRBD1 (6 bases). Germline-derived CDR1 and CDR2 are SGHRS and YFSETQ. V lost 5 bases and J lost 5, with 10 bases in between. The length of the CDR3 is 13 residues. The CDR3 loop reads CASRGQGTGELFF. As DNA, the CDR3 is TGCGCCAGCAGAGGGCAGGGGACCGGGGAGCTGTTTTTT.

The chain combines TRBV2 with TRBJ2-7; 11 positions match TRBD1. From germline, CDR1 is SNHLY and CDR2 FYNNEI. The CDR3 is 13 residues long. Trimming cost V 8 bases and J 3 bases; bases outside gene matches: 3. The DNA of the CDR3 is TGTGCCAGCCGAGGGACAGGGGGCTACGAGCAGTACTTC. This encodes CASRGTGGYEQYF.

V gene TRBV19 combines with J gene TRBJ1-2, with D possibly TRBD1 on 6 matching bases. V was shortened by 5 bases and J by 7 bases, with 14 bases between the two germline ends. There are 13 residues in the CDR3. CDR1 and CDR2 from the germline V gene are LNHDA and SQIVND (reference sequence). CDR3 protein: CASSVTGIRGYTF. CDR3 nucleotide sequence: TGTGCCAGTAGTGTCACAGGGATACGTGGCTACACCTTC.

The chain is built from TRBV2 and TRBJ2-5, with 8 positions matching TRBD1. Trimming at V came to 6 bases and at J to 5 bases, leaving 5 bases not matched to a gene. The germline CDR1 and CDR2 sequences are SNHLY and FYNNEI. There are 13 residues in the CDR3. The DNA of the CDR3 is TGTGCCAGCAGGGACAGGGTTGGGGAGACCCAGTACTTC. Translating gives CASRDRVGETQYF.